The 32 T cell receptor beta chains below were found in one sample sequenced in a study of blood T cell repertoires in COVID-19. Clones were sequenced by immunoSEQ multiplex PCR, and TCRdb holds only the in-frame ones, with some missing. The sample contains about 120,000 clones, almost 70% of which appear only once. The specimen sequenced was peripheral blood. All receptors derive from a woman aged 70-85 years with acute or convalescent COVID-19.

The gene calls are TRBV19 and TRBJ1-5; 12 nucleotides match TRBD1. Trimming cost V 3 bases and J 8 bases; bases outside gene matches: 8. Germline V gives CDR1 LNHDA, CDR2 SQIVND (reference sequence). The CDR3 covers 16 residues. CDR3 in amino acids: CASSIVGTGGWEPQHF. CDR3 bases: TGTGCCAGTAGTATCGTCGGGACAGGGGGCTGGGAGCCCCAGCATTTT.

This clone was counted between two and nine times. The rearrangement joins TRBV7-5 to TRBJ2-7; the table calls TRBD2, which could not be checked here. TRBV7-5 is marked as a pseudogene. The CDR3 loop spans 15 amino acids. CDR3 loop: CARSLVRYPSNEQYF. CDR3 nucleotides: TGTGCCAGAAGCTTAGTGCGGTATCCCTCCAACGAGCAGTACTTC.

This clone was seen more than once but under ten times. The chain joins TRBV19 to TRBJ1-2, with 9 bases matching TRBD1. CDR1 and CDR2 from the germline V gene are LNHDA and SQIVND (reference sequence). V trimming: 5 bases; J trimming: 7 bases; junction bases outside the gene matches: 5. This CDR3 region has 13 residues. The CDR3 DNA follows: TGTGCCAGTAGTTTCCCGGGACAGGGTGGCTACACCTTC. This sequence encodes CASSFPGQGGYTF.

This rearrangement joins TRBV2 to TRBJ2-1, with TRBD2 matching over 14 bases. The CDR3 contains 18 residues. CDR1 and CDR2 from the germline V gene are SNHLY and FYNNEI. The V and J ends lost 7 bases and 0 bases, in that order; junction bases with no gene match: 8. This chain's CDR3 is CASKKRTSGGSSYNEQFF. Written as DNA, the CDR3 is TGTGCCAGCAAGAAGAGGACTAGCGGGGGGAGCTCCTACAATGAGCAGTTCTTC. The complete variable domain, with remaining parts taken from reference TRBV2 and TRBJ2-1, reads EPEVTQTPSHQVTQMGQEVILRCVPISNHLYFYWYRQILGQKVEFLVSFYNNEISEKSEIFDDQFSVERPDGSNFTLKIRSTKLEDSAMYFCASKKRTSGGSSYNEQFFGPGTRLTVL.

This sequence joins TRBV19 and TRBJ2-3, with TRBD2 matching 7 bases. Germline CDR1 LNHDA, CDR2 SQIVND (reference sequence). V lost 8 bases and J lost 4; bases outside the gene matches: 3. The CDR3 totals 12 residues. The CDR3: CASGGSADTQYF. DNA of the CDR3: TGTGCCAGTGGCGGGAGCGCAGATACGCAGTATTTT.

The chain has TRBV29-1 and TRBJ2-1, with D possibly being TRBD2 (5 bases). The CDR3 totals 12 residues. Germline assignment: CDR1 SQVTM and CDR2 ANQGSEA. V was shortened by 4 bases and J by 7 bases, with 11 bases between the two germline ends. The CDR3 spells CSVVRGANEQFF. The CDR3 DNA reads as TGCAGCGTTGTTCGGGGAGCGAATGAGCAGTTCTTC.

The chain couples TRBV3-1 (or the pseudogene TRBV3-2) to TRBJ2-3; D possibly corresponds to TRBD1 (6 bases). Germline CDR1 LGHDT, CDR2 YNNKEL (reference sequence). The ends were cut back, 1 base at V and 8 bases at J, with 19 bases in the middle. This CDR3 is built from 16 residues. CDR3 nucleotide sequence: TGTGCCAGCAGCCAAGGGGGGCCCGGGGAGCGCGTTACGCAGTATTTT. This codes for CASSQGGPGERVTQYF.

The chain recombines TRBV2 with TRBJ1-4; 8 nucleotides align to TRBD1. The CDR3 spans 15 residues. The germline gives CDR1 SNHLY, CDR2 FYNNEI. Losses at the gene ends were 7 bases for V and 7 bases for J; bases not matched to a gene: 11. The chain's CDR3 is CASTTLMTGAEKLFF. CDR3 in DNA: TGTGCCAGCACTACCCTAATGACAGGGGCTGAAAAACTGTTTTTT.

This rearrangement joins TRBV4-1 to TRBJ2-7, with 7 bases matching TRBD1. The CDR3 is made up of 15 amino acids. Germline V gives CDR1 MGHRA, CDR2 YSYEKL. Trimming at V came to 1 base and at J to 1 base, leaving 4 bases not matched to a gene. This CDR3 is CASSQGPGQSYEQYF. In DNA, the CDR3 is TGCGCCAGCAGCCAAGGCCCGGGACAGTCCTACGAGCAGTACTTC.

The chain recombines TRBV24-1 with TRBJ2-1; TRBD1 aligns across 8 bases. The germline V gene has CDR1 KGHDR and CDR2 SFDVKD. The CDR3 runs 14 residues. V shed 5 bases, J shed 2 bases, and the junction held 1 base outside the gene matches. CDR3 amino acids: CATSAGGAYNEQFF. In DNA, the CDR3 is TGTGCCACCAGTGCAGGGGGCGCCTACAATGAGCAGTTCTTC.

This chain joins TRBV21-1 and TRBJ2-7; no check of the table's D call, TRBD2, against the DNA was made. TRBV21-1 is recorded as a pseudogene. The CDR3 sequence is 16 residues long. CDR3 sequence: CASSKGVAASYYEQYF. CDR3 DNA sequence: TGTGCCAGCAGCAAAGGGGTGGCGGCGTCCTACTACGAGCAGTACTTC.

A single count supports this clone. The chain combines TRBV7-2 with TRBJ1-2; D is uncertain. The ends were cut back, 5 bases at V and 5 bases at J, with 18 bases in the middle. The CDR3 loop spans 15 amino acids. Germline V gene sequence: CDR1 SGHTA, CDR2 FQGNSA. The CDR3 bases are TGTGCCAGCAGCCACGTCATGGGAGGAGGGTATGGCTACACCTTC. The encoded protein is CASSHVMGGGYGYTF.

This clone was recorded a few times. This rearrangement joins TRBV6-1 to TRBJ1-1; tentatively, D is TRBD1 (6 bases). Per germline, CDR1 MNHNS and CDR2 SASEGT. V lost 2 bases and J lost 5, with 12 bases in between. CDR3 size: 14 residues. The CDR3 is CASSENQGYTEAFF. For the CDR3, the DNA is TGTGCCAGCAGTGAAAATCAGGGGTATACTGAAGCTTTCTTT.

This clone has a handful of counts. This chain uses TRBV12-1 with TRBJ2-6; the table's D call, TRBD1, was not checked against the DNA. TRBV12-1 is assigned pseudogene status. The CDR3 is made up of 17 amino acids. The CDR3 is CASSSGQGSSGANVLTF. CDR3 in DNA: TGTGCCAGCAGCTCCGGACAGGGAAGCTCTGGGGCCAACGTCCTGACTTTC.

The chain has TRBV20-1 and TRBJ1-1; D gene ambiguous. The CDR3 runs 13 residues. In germline, CDR1 is DFQATT, CDR2 SNEGSKA (reference sequence). The germline V and J ends were trimmed by 3 bases and 4 bases, with 12 bases remaining between them. The CDR3 region has the DNA TGCAGTGCTAGTCTCCTGGCGGGCACTGAAGCTTTCTTT. It specifies CSASLLAGTEAFF.

The chain combines TRBV7-6 with TRBJ2-5, with D possibly being TRBD1 (5 bases). The CDR3 has 15 amino acids. Germline loops: CDR1 SGHVS, CDR2 FNYEAQ. V was cut by 6 bases and J by 2 bases, with 16 bases left in between. CDR3 DNA sequence: TGTGCCAGCAGAAAAACCCGGACACAGCAAGAGACCCAGTACTTC. Translating it yields CASRKTRTQQETQYF.

V and J are TRBV29-1 and TRBJ2-7; 12 bases are shared with TRBD2. Trimming at V came to 3 bases and at J to 0 bases, leaving 3 bases not matched to a gene. The germline CDR1 and CDR2 sequences are SQVTM and ANQGSEA. The CDR3 runs 15 residues. In DNA, the CDR3 is TGCAGCGTTGAGGGGACTAGCGGGTCCTCCTACGAGCAGTACTTC. Encoded protein: CSVEGTSGSSYEQYF.

CDR3 loop: CASSLASGRPYEQYF. CDR3 coding DNA: TGTGCCAGCAGCTTGGCCAGTGGCAGGCCCTACGAGCAGTACTTC. This chain joins TRBV5-4 and TRBJ2-7, with D unresolved. V dropped 0 bases and J dropped 2 bases, with 12 bases sitting between them. The CDR3 has 15 residues. From germline, CDR1 is SGHNT and CDR2 YYREEE (reference sequence).

This chain joins TRBV19 and TRBJ1-5, with D maybe TRBD1 (5 bases). Germline CDR1 is LNHDA and CDR2 is SQIVND (reference sequence). Trimming took 5 bases from V and 2 from J, leaving 13 bases between them. This CDR3 contains 15 residues. The DNA for the CDR3 is TGTGCCAGTAGTTCAGGGCCCGCGGGCAATCAGCCCCAGCATTTT. It translates to CASSSGPAGNQPQHF.

The rearrangement uses TRBV6-5 and TRBJ1-1; D gene unclear. The length of the CDR3 is 14 residues. Germline V gives CDR1 MNHEY, CDR2 SVGAGI. The V and J ends lost 8 bases and 1 base respectively, with 14 bases between them. The CDR3 DNA sequence: TGTGCCAGCGACCTCCGGACTGCGAACACTGAAGCTTTCTTT. It translates to CASDLRTANTEAFF.

As to this clone: The junction does not match germline at one end; this may be a read error. The rearrangement links TRBV28 to TRBJ2-3; TRBD2 is a possible D gene (6 bases). The CDR3 sequence is 16 residues long. Germline CDR1 reads MDHEN; CDR2 reads SYDVKM. The chain's CDR3 is CTSSPRGSGRTDTQYF. CDR3 nucleotides: TGTACCAGCAGTCCCCGGGGTAGCGGACGCACAGATACGCAGTATTTT.

This clone was picked up one time. The chain links TRBV7-2 to TRBJ2-3, with 8 bases lining up with TRBD1. Looked up from germline, CDR1 is SGHTA and CDR2 is FQGNSA. This CDR3 is built from 15 residues. Germline trimming cut 5 bases from V and 6 bases from J; bases unmatched to any gene: 10. Here the CDR3 DNA reads TGTGCCAGCAGCCCGATGAGGACAGGGAGGGATACGCAGTATTTT. Translating it yields CASSPMRTGRDTQYF.

The chain uses TRBV29-1 and TRBJ2-5; the D gene is possibly TRBD1 (6 bases). The CDR3 length is 14 residues. Germline V lookup: CDR1 SQVTM, CDR2 ANQGSEA. V lost 3 bases and J lost 3, with 14 bases in between. The CDR3 loop is CSVDNRGREETQYF. CDR3 sequence (DNA): TGCAGCGTTGATAATAGGGGGAGAGAAGAGACCCAGTACTTC.

The chain links TRBV28 to TRBJ1-1; D unresolved. Germline assignment: CDR1 MDHEN and CDR2 SYDVKM. Trimming left V 8 bases short and J 1 base short, with 14 bases between. The CDR3 is 14 residues long. CDR3 coding DNA: TGTGCCAGCGTTGGAGGGTGGGGGAACACTGAAGCTTTCTTT. Translating gives CASVGGWGNTEAFF.

The chain employs TRBV3-1 (or the pseudogene TRBV3-2) and TRBJ1-1; a possible D gene is TRBD1 (6 bases). The CDR3 has 15 residues. CDR1 is LGHDT and CDR2 is YNNKEL in the germline V gene (reference sequence). V was clipped by 3 bases and J by 1 base, with 12 bases between them. The CDR3 here is CASSQSGAQNTEAFF. The DNA for the CDR3 is TGTGCCAGCAGCCAGTCAGGGGCGCAGAACACTGAAGCTTTCTTT.

There are a few counts of this clone. V is TRBV2 and J is TRBJ2-1; 9 bases align to TRBD2. Looked up from germline, CDR1 is SNHLY and CDR2 is FYNNEI. V lost 0 bases to trimming and J lost 9 bases; unmatched junction nucleotides: 6. The CDR3 consists of 15 residues. The CDR3 reads CASSEAASGNVEQFF. The CDR3 DNA reads as TGTGCCAGCAGTGAAGCGGCTAGCGGGAACGTTGAGCAGTTCTTC.

The chain couples TRBV25-1 to TRBJ1-1; TRBD1 aligns across 7 bases. Trimming cost V 3 bases and J 0 bases; bases outside gene matches: 1. The CDR3 runs 14 residues. Looked up from germline, CDR1 is MGHDK and CDR2 is SYGVNS. As DNA, the CDR3 is TGTGCCAGCAGTGACAGGGGGATGAACACTGAAGCTTTCTTT. Residues: CASSDRGMNTEAFF.

The V gene is TRBV10-3, the J gene TRBJ1-2; 12 positions agree with TRBD1. Unmatched junction bases numbered 4, after V lost 6 bases and J lost 5 bases. Germline lookup yields CDR1 ENHRY and CDR2 SYGVKD. CDR3 size: 14 residues. The CDR3 region has the DNA TGTGCCATCAGGGGACAGGGGGCACAGTATGGCTACACCTTC. This gives the protein CAIRGQGAQYGYTF.

The count of this clone is one. The chain has TRBV5-4 and TRBJ2-2; 8 positions agree with TRBD1. This CDR3 contains 15 residues. The ends lost 5 bases at V and 3 bases at J; junction bases unmatched: 6. Per the germline V gene, CDR1 is SGHNT and CDR2 is YYREEE (reference sequence). CDR3 protein: CASRRQGPYTGELFF. CDR3 sequence (DNA): TGTGCCAGCAGACGACAGGGGCCCTACACCGGGGAGCTGTTTTTT. Full variable domain (missing parts from reference TRBV5-4 and TRBJ2-2): ETGVTQSPTHLIKTRGQQVTLRCSSQSGHNTVSWYQQALGQGPQFIFQYYREEENGRGNFPPRFSGLQFPNYSSELNVNALELDDSALYLCASRRQGPYTGELFFGEGSRLTVL.

The V gene is TRBV7-2, the J gene TRBJ2-1, with 12 bases that match TRBD2. Unmatched junction bases numbered 9, after V lost 3 bases and J lost 6 bases. CDR3 size: 17 residues. Germline values: CDR1 SGHTA, CDR2 FQGNSA. The CDR3, as DNA: TGTGCCAGCAGCTTTACTAGCGGGAGGTTACTTCCCAATGAGCAGTTCTTC. Translating gives CASSFTSGRLLPNEQFF.

CDR3 region: CASKQSAGGPATQYF. In DNA, the CDR3 is TGTGCCAGCAAGCAATCAGCGGGGGGGCCGGCTACGCAGTATTTT. V gene TRBV2 combines with J gene TRBJ2-3; 10 bases match TRBD2. In germline, CDR1 is SNHLY, CDR2 FYNNEI. V was pared by 7 bases and J by 8 bases, with 12 bases of the junction left unmatched. CDR3 size: 15 residues.

This clone has a handful of counts. The V call is TRBV3-1 (or the pseudogene TRBV3-2), the J call TRBJ2-3, with 8 bases identical to TRBD1. CDR1 LGHDT and CDR2 YNNKEL come from the germline V gene (reference sequence). This CDR3 is 17 amino acids long. The V segment lost 0 bases and the J segment 2 bases; nucleotides outside the gene matches: 7. The DNA for the CDR3 is TGTGCCAGCAGCCAAGAATTCGGCAGGGGGCCCACAGATACGCAGTATTTT. As protein: CASSQEFGRGPTDTQYF.